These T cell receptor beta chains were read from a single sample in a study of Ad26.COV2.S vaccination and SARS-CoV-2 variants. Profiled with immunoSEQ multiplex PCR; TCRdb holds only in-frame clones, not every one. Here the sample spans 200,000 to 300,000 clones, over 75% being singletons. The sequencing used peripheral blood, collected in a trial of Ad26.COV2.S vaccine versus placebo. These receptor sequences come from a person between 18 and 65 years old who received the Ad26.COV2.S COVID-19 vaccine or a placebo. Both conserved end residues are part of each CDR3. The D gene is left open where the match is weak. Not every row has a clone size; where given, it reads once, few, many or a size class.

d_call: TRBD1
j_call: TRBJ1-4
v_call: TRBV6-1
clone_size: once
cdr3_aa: CASSEAGQGGEKLFF
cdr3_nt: TGTGCCAGCAGTGAAGCAGGACAGGGCGGAGAAAAACTGTTTTTT

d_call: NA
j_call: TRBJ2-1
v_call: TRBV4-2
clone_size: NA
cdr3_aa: CASSQDITSGLPFF
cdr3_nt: TGTGCCAGCAGCCAAGATATTACTAGTGGTCTGCCGTTCTTC

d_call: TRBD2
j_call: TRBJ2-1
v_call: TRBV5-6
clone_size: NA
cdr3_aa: CASSSRGGAPSYNEQFF
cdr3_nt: TGTGCCAGCAGCTCGCGCGGGGGGGCTCCCTCCTACAATGAGCAGTTCTTC

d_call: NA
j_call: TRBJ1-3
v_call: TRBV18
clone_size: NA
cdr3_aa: CASSQGVSSGNTIYF
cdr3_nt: TGTGCCAGCTCTCAAGGGGTATCCTCTGGAAACACCATATATTTT

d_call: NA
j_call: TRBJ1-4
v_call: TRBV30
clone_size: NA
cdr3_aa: CAWSGDGGLKLFF
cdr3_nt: TGTGCCTGGAGTGGGGACGGCGGACTAAAACTGTTTTTT

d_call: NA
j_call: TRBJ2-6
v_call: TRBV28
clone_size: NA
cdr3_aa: CASSLSGVVALGVLTF
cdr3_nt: TGTGCCAGCAGTTTATCCGGGGTAGTGGCCCTAGGCGTCCTGACTTTC

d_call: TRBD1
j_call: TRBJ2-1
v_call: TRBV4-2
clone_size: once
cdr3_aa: CASSPGQAYGEQFF
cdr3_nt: TGTGCCAGCAGCCCTGGACAGGCCTACGGTGAGCAGTTCTTC

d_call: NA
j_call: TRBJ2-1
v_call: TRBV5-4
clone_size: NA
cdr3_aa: CASSLVGRKNYNEQFF
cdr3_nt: TGTGCCAGCAGCTTGGTGGGCAGGAAAAACTACAATGAGCAGTTCTTC

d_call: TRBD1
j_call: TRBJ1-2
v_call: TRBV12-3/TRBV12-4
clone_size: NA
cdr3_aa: CASRIGTGATYTF
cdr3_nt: TGTGCCAGCAGGATCGGGACAGGTGCGACCTACACCTTC

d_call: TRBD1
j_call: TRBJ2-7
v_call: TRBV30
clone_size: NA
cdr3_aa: CAWSVHRTGEYEQYF
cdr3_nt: TGTGCCTGGAGTGTACATAGGACAGGGGAGTACGAGCAGTACTTC

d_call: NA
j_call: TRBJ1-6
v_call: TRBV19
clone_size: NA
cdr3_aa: CASSIEGTPSPLHF
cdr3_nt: TGTGCCAGTAGTATAGAGGGAACTCCTTCACCCCTCCACTTT

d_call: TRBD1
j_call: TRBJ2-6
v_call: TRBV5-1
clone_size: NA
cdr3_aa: CASSVAIQGTSGANVLTF
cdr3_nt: TGCGCCAGCAGCGTAGCCATACAGGGGACCTCTGGGGCCAACGTCCTGACTTTC

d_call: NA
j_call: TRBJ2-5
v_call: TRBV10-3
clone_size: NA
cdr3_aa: CAISEGTGQETQYF
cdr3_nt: TGTGCCATCAGTGAAGGAACAGGCCAAGAGACCCAGTACTTC